One T cell receptor (beta chain) is described in this entry. The target antigen is unknown. Possible read error: a much larger clone is one base away. The CDR3 has 15 amino acids. Trimming pared 1 base from V and 0 bases from J, leaving 8 bases between. Germline values: CDR1 SGHTA, CDR2 FQGTGA. The source of the sample is a study of T-cell memory formation after mild COVID-19. Study-level results: CM and EM subsets held most contracting CD4+ clones; EMRA held CD8+ ones.

TCRdb re-analysed the 5' RACE reads in MiXCR, keeping a single row per CDR3 protein. Among 450,000 to 650,000 distinct CDR3 sequences, around 20% were seen once, and the ten largest hold approximately 12%. The clonotype was recovered from an adult woman who had mild COVID-19 (a few samples of this study predate the infection). Cell type and time point are not known. The source material was PBMCs or a T cell subset sorted from them (not recorded which). This chain links TRBV7-3 with TRBJ2-3; no firm D call. The CDR3 sequence is CASSLNYPSTDTQYF. CDR3 sequence (DNA): TGTGCCAGCAGCTTAAACTACCCAAGCACAGATACGCAGTATTTT.